The 26 T cell receptor beta chains below come from one sample, sequenced in a study of cytomegalovirus exposure and HLA in healthy donors. PCR used 60 Vbeta primers and 13 Jbeta primers. Measured with immunoSEQ multiplex PCR; TCRdb has only the in-frame clones, and not every one. The data hold over 150,000 clones, with 70% to 85% observed a single time. Sequences were obtained from PBMCs. All receptors come from a man aged 35 to 55 in good health and CMV-seronegative.

The gene calls are TRBV6-5 and TRBJ1-5; the D gene is possibly TRBD1 (6 bases). V was clipped by 5 bases and J by 4 bases, with 15 bases between them. CDR3 length: 15 amino acids. The germline V gene encodes CDR1 MNHEY and CDR2 SVGAGI. The CDR3 region has the DNA TGTGCCAGCAGTGCCCGACAGGACCGTAATCAGCCCCAGCATTTT. Translated, it gives CASSARQDRNQPQHF.

Only a few counts were recorded for this clone. J is TRBJ2-1 and V is TRBV27; TRBD2 matches at 12 bases. The CDR3 has 15 residues. J was trimmed by 5 bases and V by 5 bases; bases with no gene match: 4. Germline V gene data show CDR1 as MNHEY and CDR2 as SMNVEV (reference sequence). This CDR3 is CASSKGLAGNNEQFF. CDR3 nucleotide sequence: TGTGCCAGCAGTAAAGGACTAGCGGGGAACAATGAGCAGTTCTTC.

V and J are TRBV15 and TRBJ2-7; tentatively, D is TRBD2 (5 bases). Germline lookup yields CDR1 LNHNV and CDR2 YYDKDF (reference sequence). Trimming pared 5 bases from V and 3 bases from J, leaving 11 bases between. This CDR3 comprises 13 residues. Here the CDR3 DNA reads TGTGCCACCAGCGTTGAGGGAGTCTACGAGCAGTACTTC. Protein product: CATSVEGVYEQYF.

This clone was seen a handful of times. The junction shows a germline mismatch at one end, possibly a read error. This sequence joins TRBV5-1 and TRBJ2-6, with D uncertain. The CDR3 is made up of 14 amino acids. Germline V lookup: CDR1 SGHRS, CDR2 YFSETQ. The chain's CDR3 is CASSLSFGANGLTF. CDR3 sequence (DNA): TGCGCCAGCAGCTTAAGTTTCGGAGCCAACGGCCTGACTTTC.

The chain employs TRBV4-1 and TRBJ2-7; TRBD2 aligns across 7 bases. Per germline, CDR1 MGHRA and CDR2 YSYEKL. With 2 bases clipped from V and 1 base from J, the junction kept 5 bases outside the gene matches. This CDR3 contains 15 residues. The CDR3: CASSQSSGLSYEQYF. CDR3 in DNA: TGCGCCAGCAGCCAATCTAGCGGTCTTTCCTACGAGCAGTACTTC.

The genes are TRBV5-8 and TRBJ2-3, with TRBD2 matching 7 bases. Germline V gives CDR1 SGHTS, CDR2 YDEGEE. The V and J ends lost 10 bases and 3 bases, in that order; junction bases with no gene match: 8. This CDR3 spans 13 amino acids. This CDR3 is CARWSGMTDTQYF. DNA for the CDR3: TGTGCCCGTTGGAGCGGGATGACAGATACGCAGTATTTT.

The chain couples TRBV7-8 to TRBJ1-2; 8 bases map to TRBD1. The CDR3 has 15 residues. Germline V CDR1 and CDR2: SGHVS, FQNEAQ. The V and J ends lost 5 bases and 4 bases, in that order; junction bases with no gene match: 9. The CDR3 region has the DNA TGTGCCAGCAGCCTCAGGGGGCAGGGGCTCTATGGCTACACCTTC. Protein sequence: CASSLRGQGLYGYTF.

The chain has TRBV4-1 and TRBJ2-4; perhaps TRBD2 as D (6 bases). This CDR3 comprises 14 residues. Germline V gene data show CDR1 as MGHRA and CDR2 as YSYEKL. Trimming pared 0 bases from V and 12 bases from J, leaving 15 bases between. CDR3: CASSQDRVGRSQYF. CDR3 DNA sequence: TGCGCCAGCAGCCAAGACAGGGTGGGGAGGAGTCAGTACTTC.

This chain links TRBV7-2 with TRBJ2-7, with TRBD2 as a possible D gene (5 bases). Trimming removed 4 bases at V and 8 bases at J, with 12 bases between. Germline lookup yields CDR1 SGHTA and CDR2 FQGNSA. The CDR3 length is 12 residues. The CDR3 reads CASSSSSLKQYF. Here the CDR3 DNA reads TGTGCCAGCAGCTCGTCTAGCTTGAAGCAGTACTTC.

This clone was seen a single time. The chain uses TRBV2 and TRBJ2-5; TRBD2 agrees at 12 bases. This CDR3 has 16 residues. V lost 6 bases to trimming and J lost 5 bases; unmatched junction nucleotides: 10. Germline CDR1 and CDR2: SNHLY and FYNNEI. CDR3 residues: CASRSWTSGMGETQYF. The CDR3 DNA reads TGTGCCAGCAGATCGTGGACTAGCGGGATGGGGGAGACCCAGTACTTC.

The V call is TRBV6-5, the J call TRBJ2-7; 11 bases are a match to TRBD1. The germline gives CDR1 MNHEY, CDR2 SVGAGI. The junction had 7 bases not matched to a gene; V was cut back by 6 bases and J by 3 bases. The CDR3 sequence is 15 residues long. CDR3 amino acids: CASRPGTGGNYEQYF. Written as DNA, the CDR3 is TGTGCCAGCAGGCCCGGGACAGGGGGTAACTACGAGCAGTACTTC.

J is TRBJ2-7 and V is TRBV29-1; TRBD2 agrees at 16 bases. Looked up from germline, CDR1 is SQVTM and CDR2 is ANQGSEA. This CDR3 spans 17 amino acids. Trimming at V came to 3 bases and at J to 2 bases, leaving 7 bases not matched to a gene. The CDR3 DNA follows: TGCAGCGTTGAGGCCCGTGGGACTAGCGGGAGGGCCTACGAGCAGTACTTC. Protein product: CSVEARGTSGRAYEQYF.

The chain carries TRBV20-1 and TRBJ2-5, with unresolved D. Germline V gives CDR1 DFQATT, CDR2 SNEGSKA (reference sequence). Trimming cost V 0 bases and J 7 bases, with 6 bases left between them. This CDR3 spans 11 amino acids. The CDR3 sequence is CSARDRATQYF. The CDR3 coding sequence is TGCAGTGCTAGAGATCGAGCGACCCAGTACTTC.

The V call is TRBV11-3, the J call TRBJ2-5; TRBD2 agrees at 13 bases. The CDR3 extends over 15 amino acids. V lost 4 bases and J lost 5; bases outside the gene matches: 4. Germline V CDR1 and CDR2: SGHNT, YENEEA. The CDR3 here is CASSSGTSGTETQYF. CDR3 DNA sequence: TGTGCCAGCAGCTCAGGGACTAGCGGGACGGAGACCCAGTACTTC.

V gene TRBV29-1 combines with J gene TRBJ2-5; TRBD1 is a possible D gene (5 bases). Germline assignment: CDR1 SQVTM and CDR2 ANQGSEA. V lost 2 bases, J lost 7 bases, and 17 bases lay in between. CDR3 length: 14 residues. CDR3 nucleotides: TGCAGCGTTGAAAGCACGCGGCAGGGCGGGACCCAGTACTTC. This encodes CSVESTRQGGTQYF.

The rearrangement joins TRBV2 to TRBJ2-3; TRBD2 agrees at 16 bases. The length of the CDR3 is 21 residues. Trimming took 5 bases from V and 6 from J; bases not matched to a gene: 20. CDR1 and CDR2 from the germline V gene are SNHLY and FYNNEI. Here the CDR3 reads CASSTMKGLAGGEPTSDTQYF. CDR3 coding DNA: TGTGCCAGCAGTACTATGAAGGGACTAGCGGGAGGGGAGCCAACTTCCGATACGCAGTATTTT.

The V gene is TRBV11-1, the J gene TRBJ2-2; 7 nucleotides match TRBD2. This CDR3 has 14 residues. Germline CDR1 reads SGHAT; CDR2 reads FQDESV (reference sequence). Trimming cost V 3 bases and J 5 bases; bases outside gene matches: 3. The CDR3 protein is CASSLGEGTGELFF. The DNA for the CDR3 is TGTGCCAGCAGCTTGGGGGAGGGTACCGGGGAGCTGTTTTTT.

V usage is TRBV5-1 and J usage is TRBJ1-2; D gene ambiguous. Trimming took 4 bases from V and 2 from J, leaving 9 bases between them. The germline V gene has CDR1 SGHRS and CDR2 YFSETQ. The CDR3 consists of 13 residues. This CDR3 reads CASSQDKNYGYTF. The CDR3 DNA is TGCGCCAGCAGCCAAGACAAGAACTATGGCTACACCTTC.

This chain joins TRBV19 and TRBJ2-1, with D perhaps TRBD2 (5 bases). V dropped 3 bases and J dropped 9 bases, with 9 bases sitting between them. The CDR3 totals 12 residues. The germline CDR1 and CDR2 sequences are LNHDA and SQIVND (reference sequence). CDR3 coding DNA: TGTGCCAGTAGTATCCGTCGGGGTGAGCAGTTCTTC. Translating it yields CASSIRRGEQFF.

The V call is TRBV6-1, the J call TRBJ1-5; TRBD1 matches at 7 bases. CDR1 and CDR2 from the germline V gene are MNHNS and SASEGT. V shed 7 bases, J shed 4 bases, and the junction held 10 bases outside the gene matches. This CDR3 is built from 15 residues. The chain's CDR3 is CASTKLGQRNQPQHF. The CDR3 DNA is TGTGCCAGCACCAAGTTGGGACAGAGAAATCAGCCCCAGCATTTT.

This clone appeared once. The chain joins TRBV27 to TRBJ2-2; D is undetermined. The germline V gene encodes CDR1 MNHEY and CDR2 SMNVEV (reference sequence). V shed 3 bases and J shed 1 base, with 6 bases lying between them. There are 14 residues in the CDR3. CDR3 in DNA: TGTGCCAGCAGTTTCGGCGGGAACACCGGGGAGCTGTTTTTT. Protein product: CASSFGGNTGELFF.

The gene calls are TRBV12-5 and TRBJ1-5; D not certain. In germline, CDR1 is LGHNT, CDR2 FRNRAP. Between the trimmed V and J ends, which lost 9 bases and 2 bases, there was a span of 17 bases. The CDR3 sequence is 15 residues long. The CDR3 reads CASRGWGAGNQPQHF. The CDR3 nucleotides are TGTGCTAGCCGGGGATGGGGAGCCGGCAATCAGCCCCAGCATTTT.

This clone was picked up a small number of times. The chain employs TRBV5-1 and TRBJ1-2; the match to TRBD1 covers 10 bases. V lost 3 bases, J lost 5 bases, and 10 bases stayed unmatched. The CDR3 covers 16 residues. CDR1 and CDR2 from the germline V gene are SGHRS and YFSETQ. DNA of the CDR3: TGCGCCAGCAGCTCCAATGCTGGACAGGGGGTATATGGCTACACCTTC. As protein: CASSSNAGQGVYGYTF.

The chain is built from TRBV15 and TRBJ1-5, with 7 bases that match TRBD1. The CDR3 contains 15 residues. With 0 bases clipped from V and 7 bases from J, the junction kept 6 bases outside the gene matches. Germline CDR1 LNHNV, CDR2 YYDKDF (reference sequence). The CDR3 protein is CATSRDLTGSQPQHF. The DNA for the CDR3 is TGTGCCACCAGCAGAGATCTGACAGGGAGCCAGCCCCAGCATTTT. Based on the CDR3 plus reference TRBV15 and TRBJ1-5, the full variable domain is DAMVIQNPRYQVTQFGKPVTLSCSQTLNHNVMYWYQQKSSQAPKLLFHYYDKDFNNEADTPDNFQSRRPNTSFCFLDIRSPGLGDTAMYLCATSRDLTGSQPQHFGDGTRLSIL.

This chain connects TRBV15 to TRBJ1-4, with D uncertain. The CDR3 spans 15 residues. CDR1 is LNHNV and CDR2 is YYDKDF in the germline V gene (reference sequence). Trimming removed 0 bases from V and 3 bases from J, with 8 bases in between. CDR3 sequence (DNA): TGTGCCACCAGCAGAGACGGCGGATCTAATGAAAAACTGTTTTTT. It codes for CATSRDGGSNEKLFF. The full variable domain, with the rest looked up from reference TRBV15 and TRBJ1-4, is DAMVIQNPRYQVTQFGKPVTLSCSQTLNHNVMYWYQQKSSQAPKLLFHYYDKDFNNEADTPDNFQSRRPNTSFCFLDIRSPGLGDTAMYLCATSRDGGSNEKLFFGSGTQLSVL.

This chain links TRBV14 with TRBJ2-1; 8 nucleotides match TRBD2. J lost 9 bases, V lost 2 bases, and 15 bases had no gene match. CDR1 and CDR2 (germline): SGHDN, FVKESK. This CDR3 contains 17 residues. The CDR3 here is CASSQNQGLGISSEQFF. The DNA of the CDR3 is TGTGCCAGCAGCCAAAATCAGGGACTAGGGATTAGTAGTGAGCAGTTCTTC.